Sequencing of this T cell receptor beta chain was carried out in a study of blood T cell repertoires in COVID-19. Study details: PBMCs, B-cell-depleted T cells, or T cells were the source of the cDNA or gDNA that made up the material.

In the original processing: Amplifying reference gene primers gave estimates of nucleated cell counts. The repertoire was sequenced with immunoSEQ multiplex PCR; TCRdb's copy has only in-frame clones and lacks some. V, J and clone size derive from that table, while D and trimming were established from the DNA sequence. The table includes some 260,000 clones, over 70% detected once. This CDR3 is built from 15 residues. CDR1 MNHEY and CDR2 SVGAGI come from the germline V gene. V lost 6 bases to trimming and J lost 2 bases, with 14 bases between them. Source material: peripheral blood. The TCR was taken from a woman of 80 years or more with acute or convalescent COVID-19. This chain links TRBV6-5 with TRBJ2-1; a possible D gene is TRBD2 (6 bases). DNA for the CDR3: TGTGCCAGCAGCTCCTTCGAGCGGGCCTACAATGAGCAGTTCTTC. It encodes CASSSFERAYNEQFF.